The 20 T cell receptor beta chains presented below share a single source sample, sequenced in a study of blood T cell repertoires in COVID-19. The repertoire was sequenced with immunoSEQ multiplex PCR; TCRdb's copy has only in-frame clones and lacks some. The data contain under 15,000 clones, around 90% of them seen just once; the ten biggest clones take up 11% to 15%. The source material was peripheral blood. The receptors stem from a human donor in a cohort sampled during active COVID-19.

The rearrangement joins TRBV25-1 to TRBJ2-5, with 7 bases aligning to TRBD2. The germline gives CDR1 MGHDK, CDR2 SYGVNS. The CDR3 contains 17 residues. The V and J ends lost 1 base and 1 base, in that order; junction bases with no gene match: 9. CDR3 in amino acids: CASSESAGIFPQETQYF. In DNA form, the CDR3 reads TGTGCCAGCAGTGAATCAGCGGGAATCTTCCCCCAAGAGACCCAGTACTTC.

The table lists this clone with a few counts. The V and J genes are TRBV3-1 (or the pseudogene TRBV3-2) and TRBJ2-7; TRBD1 is a possible D gene (9 bases). CDR3 size: 21 residues. CDR1 LGHDT and CDR2 YNNKEL come from the germline V gene (reference sequence). Trimming left V 4 bases short and J 0 bases short, with 31 bases between. The CDR3 region is CASSRVPGQGIAGLPSYEQYF. The DNA of the CDR3 is TGTGCCAGCAGCCGAGTCCCGGGACAGGGAATAGCGGGACTTCCCTCCTACGAGCAGTACTTC.

The chain uses TRBV28 and TRBJ1-1; D possibly corresponds to TRBD1 (5 bases). V lost 6 bases and J 3 bases, leaving 8 bases between the germline ends. CDR3 length: 12 residues. In germline, CDR1 is MDHEN, CDR2 SYDVKM. The CDR3 DNA reads as TGTGCCAGCAGGGTCAGGGACACTGAAGCTTTCTTT. It codes for CASRVRDTEAFF.

The chain recombines TRBV7-2 with TRBJ2-4; 10 positions agree with TRBD1. Losses at the gene ends were 3 bases for V and 1 base for J; bases not matched to a gene: 3. CDR1 and CDR2 from the germline V gene are SGHTA and FQGNSA. CDR3 length: 16 residues. The CDR3 DNA sequence: TGTGCCAGCAGCTTGACAGGGGGCCTGGCCAAAAACATTCAGTACTTC. Amino acid sequence: CASSLTGGLAKNIQYF.

V usage is TRBV3-1 (or the pseudogene TRBV3-2) and J usage is TRBJ1-4, with 8 bases matching TRBD1. The ends lost 1 base at V and 10 bases at J; junction bases unmatched: 5. The germline gives CDR1 LGHDT, CDR2 YNNKEL (reference sequence). This CDR3 spans 14 amino acids. This CDR3 is CASSQVGTGGKLFF. The CDR3 nucleotides read TGTGCCAGCAGCCAAGTAGGGACAGGAGGAAAACTGTTTTTT.

The V and J genes are TRBV6-5 and TRBJ1-1, with no clear D. Germline-derived CDR1 and CDR2 are MNHEY and SVGAGI. The CDR3 extends over 14 amino acids. The ends were cut back, 4 bases at V and 0 bases at J, with 9 bases in the middle. For the CDR3, the DNA is TGTGCCAGCAGTTTAGTACAGATGAACACTGAAGCTTTCTTT. This codes for CASSLVQMNTEAFF.

The V call is TRBV7-2, the J call TRBJ2-7, with D possibly matching TRBD1 (6 bases). The V end was cut by 1 base, the J end by 0 bases, with 13 bases between. This CDR3 spans 16 amino acids. Per germline, CDR1 SGHTA and CDR2 FQGNSA. CDR3 nucleotide sequence: TGTGCCAGCAGCTTAGGGGGGCGAGGCCTCTCCTACGAGCAGTACTTC. Its protein is CASSLGGRGLSYEQYF.

The chain couples TRBV6-6 to TRBJ1-5; TRBD1 is a possible D gene (5 bases). V was shortened by 7 bases and J by 5 bases, with 12 bases between the two germline ends. This CDR3 is built from 13 residues. From germline, CDR1 is MNHNY and CDR2 SVGAGI (reference sequence). The CDR3 reads CASMRREDQPQHF. The CDR3 bases are TGTGCCAGCATGCGCAGGGAGGATCAGCCCCAGCATTTT.

This rearrangement joins TRBV27 to TRBJ1-1; D is perhaps TRBD1 (5 bases). The germline V and J ends were trimmed by 7 bases and 0 bases, with 12 bases remaining between them. The V gene's germline CDR1 is MNHEY and CDR2 SMNVEV (reference sequence). CDR3 length: 14 amino acids. This chain's CDR3 is CASKLTELNTEAFF. For the CDR3, the DNA is TGTGCCAGCAAACTGACAGAGTTGAACACTGAAGCTTTCTTT.

The genes are TRBV27 and TRBJ2-1; 9 bases fit TRBD2. V shed 0 bases and J 3 bases; nucleotides not matched to a gene: 6. Germline assignment: CDR1 MNHEY and CDR2 SMNVEV (reference sequence). The CDR3 is 17 residues long. The CDR3 DNA is TGTGCCAGCAGTTTATCGGGCGGGGGGGAAATCTACAATGAGCAGTTCTTC. It yields the protein CASSLSGGGEIYNEQFF.

The chain recombines TRBV7-9 with TRBJ2-3; D uncertain. The CDR3 contains 11 residues. CDR1 and CDR2 (germline): SEHNR, FQNEAQ (reference sequence). V was pared by 4 bases and J by 7 bases, with 6 bases between. The chain's CDR3 is CASSSSNTQYF. CDR3 coding DNA: TGTGCCAGCAGCTCTAGTAATACGCAGTATTTT.

This rearrangement joins TRBV28 to TRBJ2-7; 9 nucleotides agree with TRBD2. Germline V gene lookup returns CDR1 MDHEN and CDR2 SYDVKM. This CDR3 region has 14 residues. V gave up 3 bases and J gave up 2 bases; unmatched junction bases: 2. The CDR3 region is CASSFASGTYEQYF. For the CDR3, the DNA is TGTGCCAGCAGTTTCGCTAGCGGGACCTACGAGCAGTACTTC.

As to this clone: Distinct nucleotide sequences in the sample also encode this CDR3. The chain is built from TRBV10-2 and TRBJ2-3; D unclear. Trimming removed 0 bases at V and 0 bases at J, with 7 bases between. Germline V gene data show CDR1 as WSHSY and CDR2 as SAAADI. The CDR3 is made up of 15 amino acids. The CDR3 sequence is CASSESPVSTDTQYF. Here the CDR3 DNA reads TGCGCCAGCAGTGAGTCACCAGTCAGCACAGATACGCAGTATTTT.

V and J are TRBV19 and TRBJ1-5; 9 nucleotides align to TRBD1. The V and J ends lost 7 bases and 1 base, in that order; junction bases with no gene match: 14. The CDR3 spans 18 residues. The germline V gene encodes CDR1 LNHDA and CDR2 SQIVND (reference sequence). CDR3 amino acids: CASKSGTGNILSNQPQHF. The DNA of the CDR3 is TGTGCCAGTAAAAGTGGGACAGGGAATATTTTGAGCAATCAGCCCCAGCATTTT.

This chain uses TRBV5-1 with TRBJ1-4; 7 bases fit TRBD1. Trimming took 0 bases from V and 5 from J; bases not matched to a gene: 4. Germline V gives CDR1 SGHRS, CDR2 YFSETQ. The CDR3 length is 15 residues. The CDR3 nucleotides are TGCGCCAGCAGCTTGGCCGAGACAGGGAATGAAAAACTGTTTTTT. It codes for CASSLAETGNEKLFF.

This clone was seen just once. The CDR3 bases are TGTGCCAGCAGTGCCCAGGGCGCAACTAATGAAAAACTGTTTTTT. Translating it yields CASSAQGATNEKLFF. V and J are TRBV28 and TRBJ1-4; D possibly corresponds to TRBD1 (5 bases). The V gene's germline CDR1 is MDHEN and CDR2 SYDVKM. V was trimmed by 5 bases and J by 0 bases, leaving 10 bases between them. This CDR3 region has 15 residues.

The chain combines TRBV4-1 with TRBJ1-2, with 7 nucleotides matching TRBD1. Trimming at V came to 0 bases and at J to 2 bases, leaving 3 bases not matched to a gene. The CDR3 sequence is 15 residues long. CDR1 is MGHRA, CDR2 YSYEKL, per germline. CDR3 protein: CASSQDHRGNYGYTF. Written as DNA, the CDR3 is TGCGCCAGCAGCCAAGACCACAGGGGAAACTATGGCTACACCTTC.

This clone has a single count. The genes are TRBV28 and TRBJ1-2; 10 nucleotides line up with TRBD1. Germline lookup yields CDR1 MDHEN and CDR2 SYDVKM. The V and J ends lost 4 bases and 5 bases, in that order; junction bases with no gene match: 4. The CDR3 totals 14 residues. The CDR3 sequence is CASSSGTGAYGYTF. CDR3 nucleotides: TGTGCCAGCAGTTCCGGGACAGGGGCATATGGCTACACCTTC.

The chain recombines TRBV19 with TRBJ2-5; 7 nucleotides agree with TRBD1. The ends lost 11 bases at V and 4 bases at J; junction bases unmatched: 10. The CDR3 totals 13 residues. Germline-derived CDR1 and CDR2 are LNHDA and SQIVND (reference sequence). The CDR3: CAGIQGIGETQYF. The CDR3 DNA sequence: TGTGCCGGGATACAGGGGATTGGAGAGACCCAGTACTTC.

The V gene is TRBV28, the J gene TRBJ2-7; 7 nucleotides match TRBD1. With V trimmed by 6 bases and J by 2 bases, 16 bases remained unmatched. The CDR3 length is 17 residues. Germline lookup yields CDR1 MDHEN and CDR2 SYDVKM. CDR3 nucleotides: TGTGCCAGCAGGCCCCCGCGAAGGGGGCATGAAACCTACGAGCAGTACTTC. Its translation is CASRPPRRGHETYEQYF.